Each of the 29 T cell receptor beta chains below was sequenced from the same sample in a study of cytomegalovirus exposure and HLA in healthy donors. The PCR ran on 60 Vbeta and 13 Jbeta primers. Assay used: immunoSEQ multiplex PCR; TCRdb lists only in-frame clones, some missing. The table lists 85,000 to 130,000 clones, around 75% of them singletons. The sample taken for sequencing was PBMCs. Receptors were obtained from a woman between 18 and 30 years old in good health and CMV-seropositive.

V and J are TRBV5-4 and TRBJ2-1; possibly TRBD2 for D (6 bases). The CDR3 covers 17 residues. Trimming left V 3 bases short and J 6 bases short, with 22 bases between. Germline values: CDR1 SGHNT, CDR2 YYREEE (reference sequence). This chain's CDR3 is CASSSAGLRERSNEQFF. CDR3 DNA sequence: TGTGCCAGCAGCTCGGCTGGTTTGCGGGAAAGGTCCAATGAGCAGTTCTTC.

The chain combines TRBV29-1 with TRBJ1-4, with D unclear. Germline CDR1 reads SQVTM; CDR2 reads ANQGSEA. The CDR3 covers 13 residues. Trimming shortened V by 6 bases and J by 8 bases, and 16 bases separated the two germline ends. The CDR3 here is CSVLELGGEKLFF. The DNA for the CDR3 is TGCAGCGTGTTGGAGCTAGGAGGGGAAAAACTGTTTTTT.

This clone was picked up a small number of times. This chain links TRBV19 with TRBJ2-2; 7 nucleotides agree with TRBD1. The germline CDR1 and CDR2 sequences are LNHDA and SQIVND (reference sequence). This CDR3 comprises 16 residues. The J segment lost 4 bases and the V segment lost 6 bases, leaving 11 bases of the junction unmatched. CDR3 coding DNA: TGTGCCAGTAGGCAACGGATGACAGGGTTCACCGGGGAGCTGTTTTTT. Translation gives CASRQRMTGFTGELFF.

V gene TRBV19 combines with J gene TRBJ2-5; TRBD1 agrees at 12 bases. CDR3 size: 17 residues. The V gene end was trimmed by 2 bases and the J gene end by 5 bases; junction bases not matched to a gene: 9. CDR1 and CDR2 (germline): LNHDA, SQIVND (reference sequence). CDR3 amino acids: CASSINTGTGGVETQYF. The CDR3 nucleotides read TGTGCCAGTAGTATAAATACCGGGACAGGGGGCGTGGAGACCCAGTACTTC.

This chain links TRBV5-6 with TRBJ2-2, with TRBD2 matching over 7 bases. The V gene's germline CDR1 is SGHDT and CDR2 YYEEEE. The V and J ends lost 5 bases and 4 bases, in that order; junction bases with no gene match: 14. This CDR3 has 17 residues. The CDR3: CASSPRGRARGTGELFF. The CDR3 nucleotides read TGTGCCAGCAGTCCCCGAGGGAGGGCCCGCGGCACCGGGGAGCTGTTTTTT.

The chain couples TRBV25-1 to TRBJ1-1; the D is unclear. This CDR3 comprises 11 residues. Trimming took 4 bases from V and 10 from J, leaving 10 bases between them. Germline-derived CDR1 and CDR2 are MGHDK and SYGVNS. CDR3 bases: TGTGCCAGCAGTGTTTGGGAGAGAGCTTTCTTT. Translation: CASSVWERAFF.

The CDR3 loop is CASSLGLAERYEQYF. CDR3 bases: TGTGCCAGCAGTTTAGGACTAGCGGAACGGTACGAGCAGTACTTC. The rearrangement links TRBV28 to TRBJ2-7, with 10 bases identical to TRBD2. V was pared by 2 bases and J by 4 bases, with 5 bases of the junction left unmatched. CDR3 length: 15 amino acids. Germline CDR1 reads MDHEN; CDR2 reads SYDVKM.

The table lists this clone with a few counts. CDR3 region: CASSLKRSTDTQYF. The DNA of the CDR3 is TGTGCCAGCAGCTTAAAACGGAGCACAGATACGCAGTATTTT. The V call is TRBV7-2, the J call TRBJ2-3; D is ambiguous. The germline V gene has CDR1 SGHTA and CDR2 FQGNSA. V lost 2 bases to trimming and J lost 0 bases, with 6 bases between them. The CDR3 sequence is 14 residues long.

This clone was picked up one time. The chain couples TRBV7-9 to TRBJ2-6; the D gene is possibly TRBD2 (5 bases). The ends were cut back, 4 bases at V and 1 base at J, with 8 bases in the middle. Germline loops: CDR1 SEHNR, CDR2 FQNEAQ (reference sequence). CDR3 length equals 15 residues. The CDR3 here is CASSSGGSGANVLTF. The CDR3 nucleotides are TGTGCCAGCAGCTCAGGAGGATCTGGGGCCAACGTCCTGACTTTC.

This clone appeared once. This chain joins TRBV5-5 and TRBJ2-5, with 7 bases lining up with TRBD1. In germline, CDR1 is SGHKS, CDR2 YYEKEE (reference sequence). This CDR3 region has 14 residues. V shed 4 bases and J 2 bases; nucleotides not matched to a gene: 5. The CDR3 loop is CASSPGTAQETQYF. CDR3 in DNA: TGTGCCAGCAGCCCCGGGACAGCTCAAGAGACCCAGTACTTC.

This sequence joins TRBV5-1 and TRBJ2-7; tentative D call: TRBD1 (5 bases). In germline, CDR1 is SGHRS, CDR2 YFSETQ. Trimming took 0 bases from V and 2 from J, leaving 9 bases between them. The length of the CDR3 is 14 residues. In nucleotides, the CDR3 is TGCGCCAGCAGCTTGGAAGGGGTCACCTACGAGCAGTACTTC. It specifies CASSLEGVTYEQYF.

The chain links TRBV18 to TRBJ1-1, with a possible D match to TRBD1 (5 bases). Germline V gene data show CDR1 as KGHSH and CDR2 as LQKENI. The length of the CDR3 is 14 residues. Between the trimmed V and J ends, which lost 2 bases and 4 bases, there was a span of 11 bases. CDR3 nucleotide sequence: TGTGCCAGCTCACCATCCAGGGTCGGCACTGAAGCTTTCTTT. Translated: CASSPSRVGTEAFF.

This chain connects TRBV4-1 to TRBJ2-7, with 9 bases fitting TRBD2. Germline V gene lookup returns CDR1 MGHRA and CDR2 YSYEKL. V shed 5 bases, J shed 1 base, and the junction held 15 bases outside the gene matches. The CDR3 covers 18 residues. CDR3 loop: CASSNIGLASHSSYEQYF. The CDR3, as DNA: TGCGCCAGCAGCAACATAGGACTAGCGAGCCACTCTTCCTACGAGCAGTACTTC.

This chain's CDR3 is CASSLYFEEINEQFF. As DNA, the CDR3 is TGTGCCAGCAGCTTATATTTTGAGGAGATAAATGAGCAGTTCTTC. The chain is built from TRBV7-6 and TRBJ2-1; no reliable D call. V was cut by 2 bases and J by 7 bases, with 15 bases left in between. This CDR3 contains 15 residues. Germline V gene lookup returns CDR1 SGHVS and CDR2 FNYEAQ.

This clone was picked up a small number of times. This rearrangement joins TRBV5-1 to TRBJ2-2; 8 positions match TRBD1. CDR1 SGHRS and CDR2 YFSETQ come from the germline V gene. With 8 bases clipped from V and 2 bases from J, the junction kept 8 bases outside the gene matches. This CDR3 spans 15 amino acids. CDR3 loop: CASRPQGANTGELFF. The DNA for the CDR3 is TGCGCCAGTCGACCTCAGGGGGCCAACACCGGGGAGCTGTTTTTT.

This chain joins TRBV15 and TRBJ1-5; D perhaps matches TRBD1 (5 bases). Trimming left V 0 bases short and J 0 bases short, with 12 bases between. Germline-derived CDR1 and CDR2 are LNHNV and YYDKDF (reference sequence). The length of the CDR3 is 17 residues. The CDR3 DNA follows: TGTGCCACCAGCAGAGATCCGGCAGGGTATAGCAATCAGCCCCAGCATTTT. It specifies CATSRDPAGYSNQPQHF. The full variable domain, rest sourced from reference TRBV15 and TRBJ1-5, is DAMVIQNPRYQVTQFGKPVTLSCSQTLNHNVMYWYQQKSSQAPKLLFHYYDKDFNNEADTPDNFQSRRPNTSFCFLDIRSPGLGDTAMYLCATSRDPAGYSNQPQHFGDGTRLSIL.

The chain links TRBV6-5 to TRBJ2-1, with D possibly matching TRBD2 (7 bases). Germline V gene data show CDR1 as MNHEY and CDR2 as SVGAGI. The CDR3 totals 15 residues. V gave up 2 bases and J gave up 5 bases, with 13 bases separating them. CDR3 DNA: TGTGCCAGCAGTTACGGGGGGGCTGGGCACAATGAGCAGTTCTTC. It encodes CASSYGGAGHNEQFF.

V is TRBV27 and J is TRBJ1-5, with 7 bases fitting TRBD1. J lost 1 base, V lost 5 bases, and 2 bases had no gene match. This CDR3 region has 14 residues. Germline CDR1 and CDR2: MNHEY and SMNVEV (reference sequence). DNA for the CDR3: TGTGCCAGCAGTCTACAGGGGAGCAATCAGCCCCAGCATTTT. As protein: CASSLQGSNQPQHF.

This chain links TRBV30 with TRBJ1-2; D is undetermined. Germline CDR1 is GTSNPN and CDR2 is SVGIG (reference sequence). CDR3 length equals 13 residues. Trimming pared 5 bases from V and 4 bases from J, leaving 14 bases between. This CDR3 reads CAWVPRELYGYTF. Here the CDR3 DNA reads TGTGCCTGGGTCCCCCGGGAACTCTATGGCTACACCTTC.

The chain has TRBV28 and TRBJ2-7; maybe TRBD2 (6 bases). The CDR3 contains 16 residues. Trimming left V 1 base short and J 7 bases short, with 20 bases between. Germline-derived CDR1 and CDR2 are MDHEN and SYDVKM. The CDR3 DNA reads TGTGCCAGCAGTTTATTGGGGGGTTCCCAATATAGGGAGCAGTACTTC. Residues: CASSLLGGSQYREQYF.

This clone was recorded only once. The chain joins TRBV6-5 to TRBJ2-7, with 7 nucleotides matching TRBD2. After removal of 2 bases from V and 0 bases from J, the junction contained 4 bases not matched to a gene. Looked up from germline, CDR1 is MNHEY and CDR2 is SVGAGI. This CDR3 region has 15 residues. The CDR3 here is CASSYVGGSSYEQYF. The CDR3 bases are TGTGCCAGCAGTTACGTCGGGGGGAGCTCCTACGAGCAGTACTTC.

The chain has TRBV2 and TRBJ2-7; 9 bases match TRBD2. The CDR3 is 20 amino acids. V shed 3 bases and J 3 bases; nucleotides not matched to a gene: 21. Germline V gives CDR1 SNHLY, CDR2 FYNNEI. The CDR3 reads CASSDPSGGSGRHLNYEQYF. The CDR3, as DNA: TGTGCCAGCAGTGACCCCTCGGGGGGTAGCGGGAGACATTTGAACTACGAGCAGTACTTC.

This chain uses TRBV9 with TRBJ2-1; no definite D call. CDR3 length: 15 residues. V lost 3 bases, J lost 5 bases, and 15 bases lay in between. Germline V gene data show CDR1 as SGDLS and CDR2 as YYNGEE. DNA of the CDR3: TGTGCCAGCAGCGCTCTTCACCGGTCCGACAATGAGCAGTTCTTC. It yields the protein CASSALHRSDNEQFF. Full variable domain (rest looked up from reference TRBV9 and TRBJ2-1): DSGVTQTPKHLITATGQRVTLRCSPRSGDLSVYWYQQSLDQGLQFLIQYYNGEERAKGNILERFSAQQFPDLHSELNLSSLELGDSALYFCASSALHRSDNEQFFGPGTRLTVL.

This clone was counted between two and nine times. The same CDR3 also results from other DNA sequences found in this sample. DNA of the CDR3: TGTGCCAGCAGTTACTCCCGGGGACAGGGCCACGAGCAGTACTTC. Translated, it gives CASSYSRGQGHEQYF. The gene calls are TRBV6-5 and TRBJ2-7; 9 nucleotides agree with TRBD1. The CDR3 is made up of 15 amino acids. Trimming took 0 bases from V and 5 from J; bases not matched to a gene: 5. Germline CDR1 reads MNHEY; CDR2 reads SVGAGI.

This clone has only one observation. The genes are TRBV30 and TRBJ2-5, with 12 bases aligning to TRBD2. This CDR3 comprises 18 residues. V lost 2 bases and J lost 0; bases outside the gene matches: 10. CDR1 is GTSNPN, CDR2 SVGIG, per germline (reference sequence). CDR3 nucleotides: TGTGCCTGGAGTTCCCCCGGGCTAGCGGGGGGGTACCAAGAGACCCAGTACTTC. Its protein is CAWSSPGLAGGYQETQYF.

The chain joins TRBV5-5 to TRBJ2-7; 16 bases agree with TRBD2. The CDR3 loop spans 17 amino acids. The ends lost 6 bases at V and 5 bases at J; junction bases unmatched: 11. Germline CDR1 reads SGHKS; CDR2 reads YYEKEE (reference sequence). The CDR3 DNA reads TGTGCCAGCATCCCAACGTGGGGACTAGCGGGAGGGCACGAGCAGTACTTC. Residues: CASIPTWGLAGGHEQYF.

This chain links TRBV27 with TRBJ2-3; D is perhaps TRBD2 (6 bases). Trimming removed 9 bases at V and 1 base at J, with 17 bases between. The CDR3 is made up of 15 amino acids. Germline CDR1 and CDR2: MNHEY and SMNVEV (reference sequence). This CDR3 reads CASLSRGMGTDTQYF. The CDR3 nucleotides are TGTGCCAGTCTATCGCGGGGAATGGGCACAGATACGCAGTATTTT.

The chain combines TRBV10-3 with TRBJ1-1; possible D gene TRBD1, 6 bases. Germline V CDR1 and CDR2: ENHRY, SYGVKD. Deletions cut 7 bases from V and 2 bases from J, with 14 bases between. The CDR3 runs to 14 residues. The CDR3 reads CAINEQGLNTEAFF. The CDR3 DNA reads as TGTGCCATCAACGAACAGGGCCTTAACACTGAAGCTTTCTTT.

This chain uses TRBV28 with TRBJ1-5, with TRBD1 as a possible D gene (5 bases). V was pared by 10 bases and J by 7 bases, with 20 bases between. The CDR3 runs to 14 residues. Germline V gene lookup returns CDR1 MDHEN and CDR2 SYDVKM. This CDR3 is CATKGQGKVQPQHF. The CDR3 region has the DNA TGTGCCACCAAAGGGCAGGGAAAGGTGCAGCCCCAGCATTTT.